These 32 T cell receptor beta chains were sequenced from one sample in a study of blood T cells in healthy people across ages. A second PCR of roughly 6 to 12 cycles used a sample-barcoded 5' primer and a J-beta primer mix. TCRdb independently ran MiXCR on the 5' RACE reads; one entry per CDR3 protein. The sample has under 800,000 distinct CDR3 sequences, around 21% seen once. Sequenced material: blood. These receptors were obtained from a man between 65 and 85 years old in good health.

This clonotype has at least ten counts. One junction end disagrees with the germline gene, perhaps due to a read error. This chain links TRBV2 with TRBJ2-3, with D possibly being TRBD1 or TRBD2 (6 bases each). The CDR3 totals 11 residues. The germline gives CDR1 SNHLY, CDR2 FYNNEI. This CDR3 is CASREGGLVNF. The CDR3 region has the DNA TGTGCCAGCAGAGAAGGGGGACTGGTAAATTTT.

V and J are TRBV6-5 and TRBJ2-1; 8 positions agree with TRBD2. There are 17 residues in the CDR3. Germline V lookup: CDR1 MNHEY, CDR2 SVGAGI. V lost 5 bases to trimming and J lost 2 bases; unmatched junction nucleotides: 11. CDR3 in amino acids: CASSNEPAGLAYNEQFF. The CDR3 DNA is TGTGCCAGCAGTAACGAGCCCGCGGGACTAGCCTACAATGAGCAGTTCTTC.

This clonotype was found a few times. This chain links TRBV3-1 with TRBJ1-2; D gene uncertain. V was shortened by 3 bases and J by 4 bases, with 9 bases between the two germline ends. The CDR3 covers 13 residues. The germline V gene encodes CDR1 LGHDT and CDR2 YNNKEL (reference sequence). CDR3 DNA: TGTGCCAGCAGCCATAGCGAGCTCTATGGCTACACCTTC. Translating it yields CASSHSELYGYTF.

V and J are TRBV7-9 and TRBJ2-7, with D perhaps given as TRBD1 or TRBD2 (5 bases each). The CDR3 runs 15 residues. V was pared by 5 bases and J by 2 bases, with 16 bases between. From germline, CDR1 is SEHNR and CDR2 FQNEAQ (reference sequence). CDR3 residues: CASSPKRDGPYEQYF. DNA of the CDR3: TGTGCCAGCAGCCCAAAACGGGACGGGCCCTACGAGCAGTACTTC.

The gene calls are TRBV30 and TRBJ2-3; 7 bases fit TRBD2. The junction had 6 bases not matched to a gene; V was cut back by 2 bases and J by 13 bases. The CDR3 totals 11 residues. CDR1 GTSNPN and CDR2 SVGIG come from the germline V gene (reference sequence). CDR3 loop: CAWSTSDGEYF. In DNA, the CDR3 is TGTGCCTGGAGTACTAGCGATGGGGAGTATTTT.

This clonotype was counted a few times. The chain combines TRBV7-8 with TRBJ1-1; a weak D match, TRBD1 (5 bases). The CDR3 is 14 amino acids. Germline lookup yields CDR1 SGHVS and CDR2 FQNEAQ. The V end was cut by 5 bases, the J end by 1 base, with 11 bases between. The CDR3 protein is CASSLFGTNTEAFF. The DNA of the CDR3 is TGTGCCAGCAGCCTCTTTGGGACGAACACTGAAGCTTTCTTT.

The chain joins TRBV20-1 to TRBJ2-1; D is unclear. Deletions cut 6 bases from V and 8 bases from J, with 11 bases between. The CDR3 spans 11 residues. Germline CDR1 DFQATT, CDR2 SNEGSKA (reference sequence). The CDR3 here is CSARHGDEQFF. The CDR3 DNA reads TGCAGTGCCCGTCATGGGGATGAGCAGTTCTTC.

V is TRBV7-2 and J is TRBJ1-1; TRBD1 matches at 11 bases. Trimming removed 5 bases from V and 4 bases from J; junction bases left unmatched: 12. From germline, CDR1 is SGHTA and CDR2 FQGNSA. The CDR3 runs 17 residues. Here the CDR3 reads CASSVGTGGPSGTEAFF. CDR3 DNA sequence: TGTGCCAGCAGCGTAGGGACAGGGGGGCCCTCAGGCACTGAAGCTTTCTTT.

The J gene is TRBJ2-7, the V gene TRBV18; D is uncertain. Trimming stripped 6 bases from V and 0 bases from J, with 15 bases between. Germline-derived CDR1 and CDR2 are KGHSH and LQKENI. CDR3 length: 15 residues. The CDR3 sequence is CASSRDRTSSYEQYF. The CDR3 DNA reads TGTGCCAGCTCCCGTGACCGGACCAGCTCCTACGAGCAGTACTTC.

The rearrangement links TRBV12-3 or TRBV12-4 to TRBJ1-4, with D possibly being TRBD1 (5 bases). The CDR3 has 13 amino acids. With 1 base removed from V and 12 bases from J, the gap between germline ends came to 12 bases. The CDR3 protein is CASSLVGPLELFF. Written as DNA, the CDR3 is TGTGCCAGCAGTTTAGTGGGGCCCTTGGAACTGTTTTTT.

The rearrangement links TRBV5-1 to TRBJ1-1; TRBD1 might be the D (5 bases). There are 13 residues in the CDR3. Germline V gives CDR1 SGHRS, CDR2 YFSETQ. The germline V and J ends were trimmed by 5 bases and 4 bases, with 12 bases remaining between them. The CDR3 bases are TGCGCCAGCAGTGATCCCACAGGCACTGAAGCTTTCTTT. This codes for CASSDPTGTEAFF.

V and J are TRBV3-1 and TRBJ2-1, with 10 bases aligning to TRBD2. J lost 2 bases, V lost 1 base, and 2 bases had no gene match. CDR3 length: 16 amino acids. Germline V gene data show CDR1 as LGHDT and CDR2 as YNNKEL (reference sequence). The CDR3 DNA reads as TGTGCCAGCAGCCAAGGGACTAGCGGAACCTACAATGAGCAGTTCTTC. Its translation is CASSQGTSGTYNEQFF.

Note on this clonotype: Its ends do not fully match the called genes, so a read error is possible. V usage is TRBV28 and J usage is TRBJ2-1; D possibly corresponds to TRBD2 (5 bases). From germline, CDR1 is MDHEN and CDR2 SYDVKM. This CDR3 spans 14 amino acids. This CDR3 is CASSLGQDFGGRYF. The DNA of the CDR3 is TGTGCCAGCAGTCTAGGTCAGGACTTCGGAGGACGGTACTTC.

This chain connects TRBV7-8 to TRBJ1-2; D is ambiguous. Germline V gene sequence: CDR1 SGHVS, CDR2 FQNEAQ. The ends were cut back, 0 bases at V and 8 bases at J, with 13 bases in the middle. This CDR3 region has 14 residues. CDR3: CASSLAPEWEGYTF. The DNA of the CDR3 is TGTGCCAGCAGCTTAGCGCCGGAATGGGAGGGCTACACCTTC.

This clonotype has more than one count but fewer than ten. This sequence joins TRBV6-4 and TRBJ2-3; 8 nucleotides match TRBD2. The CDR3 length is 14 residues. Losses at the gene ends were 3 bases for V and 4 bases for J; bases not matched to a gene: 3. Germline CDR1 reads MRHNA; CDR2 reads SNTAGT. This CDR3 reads CASSEAGAPDTQYF. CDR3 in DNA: TGTGCCAGCAGTGAAGCGGGAGCCCCAGATACGCAGTATTTT.

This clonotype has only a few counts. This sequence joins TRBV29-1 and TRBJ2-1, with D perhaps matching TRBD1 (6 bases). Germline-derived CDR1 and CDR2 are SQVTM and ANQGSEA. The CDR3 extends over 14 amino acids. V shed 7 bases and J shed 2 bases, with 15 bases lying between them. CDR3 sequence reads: CSAEGVQTYNEQFF. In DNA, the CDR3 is TGCAGCGCCGAGGGGGTACAGACCTACAATGAGCAGTTCTTC.

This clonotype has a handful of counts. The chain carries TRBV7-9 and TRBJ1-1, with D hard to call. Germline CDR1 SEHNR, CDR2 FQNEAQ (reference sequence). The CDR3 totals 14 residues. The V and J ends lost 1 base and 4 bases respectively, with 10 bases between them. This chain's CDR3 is CASSLGFLGTEAFF. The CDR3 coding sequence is TGTGCCAGCAGCTTAGGCTTCCTGGGCACTGAAGCTTTCTTT.

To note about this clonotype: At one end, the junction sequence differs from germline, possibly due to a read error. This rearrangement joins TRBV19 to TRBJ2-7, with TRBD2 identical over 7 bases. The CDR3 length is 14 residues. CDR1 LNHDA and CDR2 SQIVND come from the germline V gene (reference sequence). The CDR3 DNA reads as TGTGCCACTAGTATACGGGAGGCGGTCCACGAGCAGTACTTC. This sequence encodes CATSIREAVHEQYF. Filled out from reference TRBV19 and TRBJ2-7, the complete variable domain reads DGGITQSPKYLFRKEGQNVTLSCEQNLNHDAMYWYRQDPGQGLRLIYYSQIVNDFQKGDIAEGYSVSREKKESFPLTVTSAQKNPTAFYLCATSIREAVHEQYFGPGTRLTVT.

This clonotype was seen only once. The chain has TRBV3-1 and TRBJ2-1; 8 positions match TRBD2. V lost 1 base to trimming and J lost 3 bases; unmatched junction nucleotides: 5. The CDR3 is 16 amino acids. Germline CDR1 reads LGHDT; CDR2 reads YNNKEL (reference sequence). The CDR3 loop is CASSQVTGGIYNEQFF. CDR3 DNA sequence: TGTGCCAGCAGCCAAGTGACGGGAGGGATCTACAATGAGCAGTTCTTC.

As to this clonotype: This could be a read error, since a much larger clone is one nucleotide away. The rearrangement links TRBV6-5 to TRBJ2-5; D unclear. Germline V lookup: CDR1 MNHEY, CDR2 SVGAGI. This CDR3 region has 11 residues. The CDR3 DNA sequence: TGTGCCAGCAGGACGAGAGAGGCCCAGTACTTC. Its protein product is CASRTREAQYF.

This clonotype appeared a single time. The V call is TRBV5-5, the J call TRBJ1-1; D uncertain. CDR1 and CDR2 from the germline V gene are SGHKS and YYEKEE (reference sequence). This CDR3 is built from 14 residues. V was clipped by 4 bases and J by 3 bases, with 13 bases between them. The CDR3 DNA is TGTGCCAGCAGCGGTGACCATCTCGACACTGAAGCTTTCTTT. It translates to CASSGDHLDTEAFF.

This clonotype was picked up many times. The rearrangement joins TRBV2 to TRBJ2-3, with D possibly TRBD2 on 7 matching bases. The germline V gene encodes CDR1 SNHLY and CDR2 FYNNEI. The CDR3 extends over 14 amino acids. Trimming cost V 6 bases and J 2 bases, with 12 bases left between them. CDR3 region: CASRQGLYTDTQYF. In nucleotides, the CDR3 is TGTGCCAGCAGACAGGGACTATACACAGATACGCAGTATTTT.

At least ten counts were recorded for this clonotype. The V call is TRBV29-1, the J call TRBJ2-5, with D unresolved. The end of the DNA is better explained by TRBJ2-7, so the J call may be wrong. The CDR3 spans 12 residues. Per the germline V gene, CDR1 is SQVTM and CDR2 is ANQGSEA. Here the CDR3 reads CSVEKGNNEQYF. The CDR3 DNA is TGCAGCGTTGAAAAGGGCAACAACGAGCAGTACTTC.

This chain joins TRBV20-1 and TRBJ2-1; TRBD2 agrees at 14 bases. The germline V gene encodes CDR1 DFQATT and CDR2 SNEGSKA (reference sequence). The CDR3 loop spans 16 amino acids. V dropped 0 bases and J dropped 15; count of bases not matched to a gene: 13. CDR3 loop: CSARDVPTSGRADPFF. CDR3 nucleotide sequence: TGCAGTGCTAGAGATGTTCCGACTAGCGGGAGGGCCGATCCGTTCTTC.

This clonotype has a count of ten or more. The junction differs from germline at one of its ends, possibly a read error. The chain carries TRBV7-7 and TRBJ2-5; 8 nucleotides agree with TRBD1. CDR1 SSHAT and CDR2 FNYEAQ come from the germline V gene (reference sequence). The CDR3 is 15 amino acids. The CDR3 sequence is CASSSRQGIQETQYF. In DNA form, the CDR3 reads TGTGCTAGCAGCTCCCGACAGGGGATACAAGAGACCCAGTACTTC.

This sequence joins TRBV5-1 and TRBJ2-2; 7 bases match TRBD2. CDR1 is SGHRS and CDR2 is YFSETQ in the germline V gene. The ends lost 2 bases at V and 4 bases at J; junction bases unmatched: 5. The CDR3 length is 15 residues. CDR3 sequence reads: CASSLRLATTGELFF. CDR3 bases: TGCGCCAGCAGCTTACGACTAGCTACCACCGGGGAGCTGTTTTTT.

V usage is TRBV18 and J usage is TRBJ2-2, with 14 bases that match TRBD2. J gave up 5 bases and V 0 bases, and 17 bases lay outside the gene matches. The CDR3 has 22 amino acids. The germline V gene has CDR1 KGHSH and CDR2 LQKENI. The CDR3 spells CASSPPGLAGGPNKKRTGELFF. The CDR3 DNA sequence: TGTGCCAGCTCACCACCTGGACTAGCGGGAGGTCCCAATAAGAAGAGGACCGGGGAGCTGTTTTTT.

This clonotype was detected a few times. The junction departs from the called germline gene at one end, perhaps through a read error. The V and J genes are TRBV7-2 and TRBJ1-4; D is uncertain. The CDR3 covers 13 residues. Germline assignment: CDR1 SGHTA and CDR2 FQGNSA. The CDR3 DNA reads TGTGCCGGCAGCTTAAACCGGGCCGAAAAACTGTTTTTT. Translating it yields CAGSLNRAEKLFF.

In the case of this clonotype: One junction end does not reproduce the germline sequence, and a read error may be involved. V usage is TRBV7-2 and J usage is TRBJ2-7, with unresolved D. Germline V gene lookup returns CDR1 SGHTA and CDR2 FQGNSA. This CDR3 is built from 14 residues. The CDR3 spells CASSLPPITYEQCF. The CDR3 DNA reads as TGTGCCAGCAGCCTCCCTCCCATAACCTACGAGCAGTGCTTC.

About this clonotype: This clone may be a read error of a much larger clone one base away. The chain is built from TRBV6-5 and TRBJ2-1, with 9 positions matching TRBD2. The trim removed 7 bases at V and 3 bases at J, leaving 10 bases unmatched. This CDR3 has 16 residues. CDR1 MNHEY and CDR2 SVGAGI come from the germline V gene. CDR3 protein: CASNWRSGSIYNEQFF. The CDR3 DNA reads TGTGCCAGCAATTGGCGTAGCGGGAGTATCTACAATGAGCAGTTCTTC.

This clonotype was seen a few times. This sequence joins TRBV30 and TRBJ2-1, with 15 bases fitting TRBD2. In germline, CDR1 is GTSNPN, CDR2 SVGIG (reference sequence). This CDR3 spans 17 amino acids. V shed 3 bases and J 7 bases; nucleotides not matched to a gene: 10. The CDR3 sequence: CAWSQWTSGRAGNEQFF. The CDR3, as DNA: TGTGCCTGGAGCCAATGGACTAGCGGGAGGGCTGGGAATGAGCAGTTCTTC.

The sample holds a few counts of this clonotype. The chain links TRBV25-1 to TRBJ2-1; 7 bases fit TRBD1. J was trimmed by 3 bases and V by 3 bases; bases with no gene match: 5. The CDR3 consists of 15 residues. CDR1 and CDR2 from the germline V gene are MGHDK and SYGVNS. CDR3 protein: CASSDRDRNYNEQFF. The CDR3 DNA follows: TGTGCCAGCAGTGACCGGGACAGAAACTACAATGAGCAGTTCTTC.